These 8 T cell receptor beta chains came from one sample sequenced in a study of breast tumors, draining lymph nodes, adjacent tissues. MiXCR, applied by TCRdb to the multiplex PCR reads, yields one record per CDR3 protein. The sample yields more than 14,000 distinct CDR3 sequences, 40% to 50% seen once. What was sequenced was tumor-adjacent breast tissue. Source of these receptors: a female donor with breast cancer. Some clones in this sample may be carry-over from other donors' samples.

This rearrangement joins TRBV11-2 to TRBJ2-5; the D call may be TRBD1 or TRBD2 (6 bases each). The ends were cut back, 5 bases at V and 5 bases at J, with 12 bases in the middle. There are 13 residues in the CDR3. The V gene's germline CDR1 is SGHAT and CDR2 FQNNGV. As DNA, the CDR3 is TGTGCCAGCAGCCCCATGGGGGGCGAGACCCAGTACTTC. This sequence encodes CASSPMGGETQYF.

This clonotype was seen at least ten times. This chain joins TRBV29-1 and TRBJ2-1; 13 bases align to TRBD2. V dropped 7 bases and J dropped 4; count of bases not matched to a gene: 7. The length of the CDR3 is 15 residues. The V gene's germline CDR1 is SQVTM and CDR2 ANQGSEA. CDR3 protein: CSAGLAGALYNEQFF. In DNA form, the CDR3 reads TGCAGCGCCGGACTAGCGGGAGCTCTTTACAATGAGCAGTTCTTC.

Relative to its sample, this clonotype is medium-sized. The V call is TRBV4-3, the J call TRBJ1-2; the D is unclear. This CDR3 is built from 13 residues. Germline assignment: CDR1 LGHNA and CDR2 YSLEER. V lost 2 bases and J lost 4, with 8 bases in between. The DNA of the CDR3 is TGCGCCAGCAGCCAAACCTCGCTCTATGGCTACACCTTC. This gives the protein CASSQTSLYGYTF.

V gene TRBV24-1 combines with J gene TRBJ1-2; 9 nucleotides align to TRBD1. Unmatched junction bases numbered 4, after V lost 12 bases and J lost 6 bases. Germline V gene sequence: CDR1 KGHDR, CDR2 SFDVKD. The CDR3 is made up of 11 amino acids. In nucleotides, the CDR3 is TGTGCCGCCGGGACAGGGCATGGCTACACCTTC. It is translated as CAAGTGHGYTF.

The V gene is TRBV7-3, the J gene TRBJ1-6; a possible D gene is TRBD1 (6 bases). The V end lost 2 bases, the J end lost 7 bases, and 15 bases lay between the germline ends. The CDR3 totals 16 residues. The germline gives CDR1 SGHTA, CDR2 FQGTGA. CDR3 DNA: TGTGCCAGCAGCTTAGTAGCGGGGGGGGCAAATTCACCCCTCCACTTT. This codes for CASSLVAGGANSPLHF.

The CDR3 protein is CSARGADEQYV. As DNA, the CDR3 is TGCAGTGCTAGAGGGGCGGACGAGCAGTACGTC. The chain recombines TRBV20-1 with TRBJ2-7; no firm D call. CDR1 is DFQATT and CDR2 is SNEGSKA in the germline V gene (reference sequence). The CDR3 spans 11 residues. The germline V and J ends were trimmed by 1 base and 5 bases, with 6 bases remaining between them.

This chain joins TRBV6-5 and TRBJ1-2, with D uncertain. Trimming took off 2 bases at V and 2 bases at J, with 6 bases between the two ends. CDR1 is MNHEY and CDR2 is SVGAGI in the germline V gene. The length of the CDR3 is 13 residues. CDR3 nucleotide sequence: TGTGCCAGCAGTTACAACGGAAACTATGGCTACACCTTC. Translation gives CASSYNGNYGYTF.

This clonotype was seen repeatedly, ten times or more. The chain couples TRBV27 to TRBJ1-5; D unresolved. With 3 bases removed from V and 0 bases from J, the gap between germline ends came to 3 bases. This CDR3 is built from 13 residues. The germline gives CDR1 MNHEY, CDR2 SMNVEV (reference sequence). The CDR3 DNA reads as TGTGCCAGCAGTTTCCGTAGCAATCAGCCCCAGCATTTT. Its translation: CASSFRSNQPQHF.